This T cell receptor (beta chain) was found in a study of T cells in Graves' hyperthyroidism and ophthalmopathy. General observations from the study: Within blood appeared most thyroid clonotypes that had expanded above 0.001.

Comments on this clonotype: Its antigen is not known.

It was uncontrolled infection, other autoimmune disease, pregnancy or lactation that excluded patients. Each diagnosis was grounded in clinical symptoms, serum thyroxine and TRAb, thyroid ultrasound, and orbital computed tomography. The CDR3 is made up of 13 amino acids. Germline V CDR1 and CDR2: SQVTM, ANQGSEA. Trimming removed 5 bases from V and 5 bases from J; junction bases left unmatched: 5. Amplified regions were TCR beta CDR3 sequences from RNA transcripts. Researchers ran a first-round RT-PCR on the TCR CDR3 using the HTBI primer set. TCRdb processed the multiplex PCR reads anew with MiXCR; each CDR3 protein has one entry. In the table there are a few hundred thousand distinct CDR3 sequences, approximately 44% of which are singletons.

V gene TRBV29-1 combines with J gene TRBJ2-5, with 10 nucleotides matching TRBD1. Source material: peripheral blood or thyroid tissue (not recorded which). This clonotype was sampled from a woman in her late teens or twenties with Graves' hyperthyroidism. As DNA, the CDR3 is TGCAGCGTTAGACAGGGGGCAGCGGAGACCCAGTACTTC. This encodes CSVRQGAAETQYF.